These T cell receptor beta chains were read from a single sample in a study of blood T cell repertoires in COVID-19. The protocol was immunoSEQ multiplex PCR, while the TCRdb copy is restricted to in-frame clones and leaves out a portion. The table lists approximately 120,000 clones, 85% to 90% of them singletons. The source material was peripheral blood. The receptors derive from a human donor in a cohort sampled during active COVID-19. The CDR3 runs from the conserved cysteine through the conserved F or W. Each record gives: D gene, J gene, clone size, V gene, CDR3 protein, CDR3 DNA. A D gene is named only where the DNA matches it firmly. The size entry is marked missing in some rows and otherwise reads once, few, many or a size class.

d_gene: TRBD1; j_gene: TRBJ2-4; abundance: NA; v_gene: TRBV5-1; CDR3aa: CASRDGQALAKNIQYF; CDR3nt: TGCGCCAGCAGAGATGGACAGGCCCTAGCCAAAAACATTCAGTACTTC
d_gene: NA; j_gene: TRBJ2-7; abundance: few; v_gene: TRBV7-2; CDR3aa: CASSLRARRDWGYEQYF; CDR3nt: TGTGCCAGCAGCTTAAGGGCCCGAAGGGACTGGGGGTACGAGCAGTACTTC
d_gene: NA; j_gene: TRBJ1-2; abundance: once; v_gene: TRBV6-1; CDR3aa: CAGSEGETSYGYTF; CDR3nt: TGTGCCGGCAGTGAAGGGGAGACGTCCTATGGCTACACCTTC
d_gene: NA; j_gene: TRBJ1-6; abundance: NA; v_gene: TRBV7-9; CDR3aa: CASSPKGGRRNSPLHF; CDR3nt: TGTGCCAGCAGCCCAAAAGGAGGGCGGCGAAATTCACCCCTCCACTTT
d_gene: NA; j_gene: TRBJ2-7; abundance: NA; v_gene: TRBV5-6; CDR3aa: CASSLTGLGEQYF; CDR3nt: TGTGCCAGCAGCTTAACAGGGCTGGGCGAGCAGTACTTC
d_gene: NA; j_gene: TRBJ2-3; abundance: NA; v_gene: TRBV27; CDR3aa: CASRTRRGGSRITDTQYF; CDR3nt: TGTGCCAGCAGAACAAGAAGGGGGGGCTCACGAATCACAGATACGCAGTATTTT
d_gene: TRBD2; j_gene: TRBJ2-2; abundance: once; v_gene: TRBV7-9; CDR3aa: CASSLRGLAGIGGELFF; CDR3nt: TGTGCCAGCAGCTTAAGAGGACTAGCGGGGATTGGCGGGGAGCTGTTTTTT
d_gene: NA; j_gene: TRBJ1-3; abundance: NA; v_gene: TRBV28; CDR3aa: CASTRGSGNTIYF; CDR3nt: TGTGCCAGCACCCGAGGTTCTGGAAACACCATATATTTT
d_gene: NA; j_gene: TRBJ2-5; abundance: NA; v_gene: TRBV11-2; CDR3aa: CASSQGIARRAQETQYF; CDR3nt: TGTGCCAGCAGCCAAGGTATTGCCCGGAGGGCCCAAGAGACCCAGTACTTC
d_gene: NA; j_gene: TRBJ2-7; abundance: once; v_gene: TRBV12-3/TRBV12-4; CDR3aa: CASTRGGAYEQYF; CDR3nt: TGTGCCAGCACCCGCGGAGGGGCCTACGAGCAGTACTTC
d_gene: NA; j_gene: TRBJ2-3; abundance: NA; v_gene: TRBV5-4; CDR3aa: CASSRREVTDTQYF; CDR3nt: TGTGCCAGCAGCCGGAGGGAGGTCACAGATACGCAGTATTTT
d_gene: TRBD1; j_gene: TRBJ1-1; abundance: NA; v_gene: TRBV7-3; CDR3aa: CASSPGGEGRTEAFF; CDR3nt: TGTGCCAGCAGCCCAGGGGGCGAGGGAAGGACTGAAGCTTTCTTT
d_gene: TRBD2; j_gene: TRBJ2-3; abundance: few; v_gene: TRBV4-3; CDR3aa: CASSQVTSGSADTQYF; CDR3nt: TGCGCCAGCAGCCAAGTAACTAGCGGGAGTGCAGATACGCAGTATTTT
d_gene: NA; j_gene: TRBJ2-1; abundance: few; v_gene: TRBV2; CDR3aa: CASSGNIGVEQFF; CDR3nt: TGTGCCAGCAGCGGAAATATAGGAGTCGAGCAGTTCTTC
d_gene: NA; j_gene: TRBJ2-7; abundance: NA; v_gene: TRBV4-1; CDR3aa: CASSQETQSHEQYF; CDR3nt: TGCGCCAGCAGCCAAGAAACCCAAAGCCACGAGCAGTACTTC
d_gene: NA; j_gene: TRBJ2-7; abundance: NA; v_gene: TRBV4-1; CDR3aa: CASSLYAVALVNTGQYF; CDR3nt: TGCGCCAGCAGCCTGTACGCCGTGGCTTTAGTTAATACGGGGCAGTACTTC
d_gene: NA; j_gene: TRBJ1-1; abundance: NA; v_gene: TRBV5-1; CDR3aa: CASTDGATGRNTEAFF; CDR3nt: TGCGCCAGCACCGATGGAGCAACAGGGAGAAACACTGAAGCTTTCTTT
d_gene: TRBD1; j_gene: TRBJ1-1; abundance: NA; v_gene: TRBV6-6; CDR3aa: CASILGTGVTEAFF; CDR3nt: TGTGCCAGCATTCTTGGGACAGGGGTTACTGAAGCTTTCTTT
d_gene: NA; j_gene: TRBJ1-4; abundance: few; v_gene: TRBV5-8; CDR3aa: CASSLPGDFSNEKLFF; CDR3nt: TGTGCCAGCAGCTTGCCTGGGGACTTTTCTAATGAAAAACTGTTTTTT
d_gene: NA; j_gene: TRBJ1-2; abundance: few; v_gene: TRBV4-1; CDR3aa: CASSQDRGKGYGYTF; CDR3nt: TGCGCCAGCAGCCAAGACAGGGGTAAGGGCTATGGCTACACCTTC
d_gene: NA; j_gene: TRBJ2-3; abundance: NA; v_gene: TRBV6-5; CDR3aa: CASSYAGQPDTQYF; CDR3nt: TGTGCCAGCAGTTACGCGGGACAGCCAGATACGCAGTATTTT
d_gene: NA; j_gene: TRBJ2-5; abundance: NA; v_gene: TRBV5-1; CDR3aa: CASSPSPRQETQYF; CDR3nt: TGCGCTAGCAGCCCCTCCCCCAGGCAAGAGACCCAGTACTTC
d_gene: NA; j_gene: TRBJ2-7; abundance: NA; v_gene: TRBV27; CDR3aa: CASRPIGGGLNEQYF; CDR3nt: TGTGCCAGCAGACCGATTGGGGGGGGGCTCAACGAGCAGTACTTC
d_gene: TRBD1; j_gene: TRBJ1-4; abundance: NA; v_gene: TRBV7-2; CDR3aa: CASSFDRGSEKLFF; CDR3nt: TGTGCCAGCAGCTTCGACAGGGGTTCCGAAAAACTGTTTTTT
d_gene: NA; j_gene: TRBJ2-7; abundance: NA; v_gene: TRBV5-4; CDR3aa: CASSLGHRSYEQYF; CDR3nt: TGTGCCAGCAGCTTGGGACACAGATCCTACGAGCAGTACTTC
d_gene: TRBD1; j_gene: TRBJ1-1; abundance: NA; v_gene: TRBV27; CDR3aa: CASRRRTGAIGTEAFF; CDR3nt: TGTGCCAGCAGGAGAAGGACAGGGGCAATTGGGACTGAAGCTTTCTTT
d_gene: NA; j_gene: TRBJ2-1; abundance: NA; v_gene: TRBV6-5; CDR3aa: CASGRGTEQFF; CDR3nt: TGTGCCTCCGGTCGGGGGACCGAGCAGTTCTTC
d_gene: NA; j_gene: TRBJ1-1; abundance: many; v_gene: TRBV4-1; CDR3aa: CASSQLSSVMNTEAFF; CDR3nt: TGCGCCAGCAGCCAATTGAGTTCCGTGATGAACACTGAAGCTTTCTTT
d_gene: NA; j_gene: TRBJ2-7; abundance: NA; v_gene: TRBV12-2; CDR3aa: CASRATRDSTYEQYF; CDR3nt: TGTGCAAGTCGCGCGACCCGGGACAGCACCTACGAGCAGTACTTC
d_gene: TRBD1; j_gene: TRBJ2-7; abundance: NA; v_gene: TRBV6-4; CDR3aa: CASSNPPGQATYEQYF; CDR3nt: TGTGCCAGCAGCAATCCCCCGGGACAGGCCACCTACGAGCAGTACTTC
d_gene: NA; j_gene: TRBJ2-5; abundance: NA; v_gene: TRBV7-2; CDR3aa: CASSPNEGGQETQYF; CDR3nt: TGTGCCAGCAGTCCTAACGAGGGAGGACAAGAGACCCAGTACTTC
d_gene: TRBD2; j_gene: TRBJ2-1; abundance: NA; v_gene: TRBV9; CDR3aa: CASSPGLADYNEQFF; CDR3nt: TGTGCCAGCAGCCCTGGACTAGCGGATTACAATGAGCAGTTCTTC
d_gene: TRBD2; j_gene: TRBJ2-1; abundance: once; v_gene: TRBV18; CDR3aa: CASSPIGTSSYNEQFF; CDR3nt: TGTGCCAGCTCACCAATCGGGACTAGCTCCTACAATGAGCAGTTCTTC
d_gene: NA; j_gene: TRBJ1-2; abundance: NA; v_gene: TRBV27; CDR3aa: CASSFYGAHYGYTF; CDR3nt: TGTGCCAGCAGTTTCTATGGGGCTCACTATGGCTACACCTTC
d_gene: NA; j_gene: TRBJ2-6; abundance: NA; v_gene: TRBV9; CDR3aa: CASSQGLHLGANVLTF; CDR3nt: TGTGCCAGCAGTCAGGGTCTCCATCTCGGGGCCAACGTCCTGACTTTC
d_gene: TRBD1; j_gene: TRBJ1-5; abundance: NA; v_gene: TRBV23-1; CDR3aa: CASSQSNRTGGNQPQHF; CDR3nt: TGCGCCAGCAGTCAATCGAATAGGACAGGGGGGAATCAGCCCCAGCATTTT
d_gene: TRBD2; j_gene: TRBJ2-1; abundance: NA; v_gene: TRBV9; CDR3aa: CASSVGGGGAGNEQFF; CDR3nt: TGTGCCAGCAGCGTAGGTGGCGGGGGGGCCGGGAATGAGCAGTTCTTC
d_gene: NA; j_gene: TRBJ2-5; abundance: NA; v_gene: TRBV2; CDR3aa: CASRYRVTYQETQYF; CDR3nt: TGTGCCAGCAGGTACAGGGTGACGTACCAAGAGACCCAGTACTTC
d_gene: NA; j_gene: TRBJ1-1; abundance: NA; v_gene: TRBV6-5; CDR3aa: CASSYSTGTAEAFF; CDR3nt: TGTGCCAGCAGTTACTCAACAGGGACCGCTGAAGCTTTCTTT
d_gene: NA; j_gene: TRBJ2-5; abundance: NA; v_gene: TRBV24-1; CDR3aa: CATSGGGKETQYF; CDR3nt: TGTGCCACCAGTGGAGGCGGAAAAGAGACCCAGTACTTC
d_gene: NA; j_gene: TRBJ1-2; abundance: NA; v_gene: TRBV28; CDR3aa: CASSLYAGAPNGYTF; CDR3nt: TGTGCCAGCAGTTTATACGCGGGGGCGCCGAATGGCTACACCTTC